The 5 T cell receptor beta chains reported below all come from one sample, sequenced in a study of cytomegalovirus exposure and HLA in healthy donors. The study ran its PCR with 60 Vbeta and 13 Jbeta primers. Using immunoSEQ multiplex PCR, the repertoire was profiled, and TCRdb retains in-frame clones only, with some absent. Among 120,000 or so clones listed, approximately 68% were seen once. Sequences were obtained from PBMCs. These receptors were obtained from a man in his thirties or forties in good health and CMV-seropositive.

The V gene is TRBV7-6, the J gene TRBJ2-7; TRBD2 matches 8 bases. The CDR3 spans 16 residues. J lost 1 base, V lost 2 bases, and 7 bases had no gene match. Germline V gene sequence: CDR1 SGHVS, CDR2 FNYEAQ. Here the CDR3 DNA reads TGTGCCAGCAGCTTAATCGCGGGAGGAGGGTCCTACGAGCAGTACTTC. Translated: CASSLIAGGGSYEQYF. The full variable domain, completed using reference TRBV7-6 and TRBJ2-7, is GAGVSQSPRYKVTKRGQDVALRCDPISGHVSLYWYRQALGQGPEFLTYFNYEAQQDKSGLPNDRFSAERPEGSISTLTIQRTEQRDSAMYRCASSLIAGGGSYEQYFGPGTRLTVT.

This chain links TRBV4-2 with TRBJ2-7; 8 bases align to TRBD1. The CDR3 extends over 15 amino acids. Germline CDR1 and CDR2: LGHNA and YNFKEQ. V gave up 4 bases and J gave up 2 bases; unmatched junction bases: 7. The CDR3 DNA reads TGTGCCAGCAGCCGAACAGGGGGGAGCACCTACGAGCAGTACTTC. Protein: CASSRTGGSTYEQYF.

V is TRBV5-1 and J is TRBJ2-2, with 7 bases identical to TRBD1. With V trimmed by 4 bases and J by 5 bases, 5 bases remained unmatched. The CDR3 length is 14 residues. CDR1 and CDR2 (germline): SGHRS, YFSETQ. The CDR3 DNA is TGCGCCAGCAGCCCGATGACAGGGACCGGGGAGCTGTTTTTT. Protein: CASSPMTGTGELFF.

This rearrangement joins TRBV19 to TRBJ1-1; D uncertain. Germline CDR1 reads LNHDA; CDR2 reads SQIVND (reference sequence). CDR3 length equals 14 residues. Trimming stripped 7 bases from V and 1 base from J, with 13 bases between. The CDR3 coding sequence is TGTGCCAGTAAGGAGGAAGGTTCGAACACTGAAGCTTTCTTT. Its translation is CASKEEGSNTEAFF.

The chain employs TRBV20-1 and TRBJ2-1; D unclear. The germline V and J ends were trimmed by 4 bases and 1 base, with 2 bases remaining between them. The CDR3 sequence is 11 residues long. Looked up from germline, CDR1 is DFQATT and CDR2 is SNEGSKA (reference sequence). CDR3 loop: CSATSYNEQFF. CDR3 in DNA: TGCAGTGCTACGTCCTACAATGAGCAGTTCTTC.